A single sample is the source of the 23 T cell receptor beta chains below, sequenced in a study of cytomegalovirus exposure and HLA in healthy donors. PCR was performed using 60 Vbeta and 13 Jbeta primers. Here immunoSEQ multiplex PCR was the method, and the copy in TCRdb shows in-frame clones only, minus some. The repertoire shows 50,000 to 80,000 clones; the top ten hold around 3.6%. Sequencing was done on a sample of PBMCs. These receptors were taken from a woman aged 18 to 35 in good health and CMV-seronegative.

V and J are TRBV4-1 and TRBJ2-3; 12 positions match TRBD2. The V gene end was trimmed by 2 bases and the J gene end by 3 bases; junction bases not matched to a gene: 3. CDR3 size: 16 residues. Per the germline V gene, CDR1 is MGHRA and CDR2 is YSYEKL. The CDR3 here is CASSQTLAGGTDTQYF. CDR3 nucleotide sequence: TGCGCCAGCAGCCAAACACTAGCGGGGGGAACAGATACGCAGTATTTT.

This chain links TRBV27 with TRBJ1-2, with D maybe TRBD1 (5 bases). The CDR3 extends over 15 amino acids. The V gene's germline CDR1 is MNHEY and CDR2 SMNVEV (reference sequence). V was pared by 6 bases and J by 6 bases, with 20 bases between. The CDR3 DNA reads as TGTGCCAGCAGCCCCCCCGGGGGGGGAGTAAATGGCTACACCTTC. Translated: CASSPPGGGVNGYTF.

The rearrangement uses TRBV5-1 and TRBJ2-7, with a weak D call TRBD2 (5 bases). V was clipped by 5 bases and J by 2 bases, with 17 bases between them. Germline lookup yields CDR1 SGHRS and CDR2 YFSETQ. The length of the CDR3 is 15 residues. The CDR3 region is CASRGVRAATYEQYF. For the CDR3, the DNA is TGCGCCAGCAGGGGAGTGAGGGCAGCCACCTACGAGCAGTACTTC.

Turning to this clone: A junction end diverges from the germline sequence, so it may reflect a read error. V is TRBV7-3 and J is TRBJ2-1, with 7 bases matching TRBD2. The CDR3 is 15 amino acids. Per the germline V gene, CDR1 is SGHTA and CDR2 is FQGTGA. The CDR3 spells CASRVGGSSDNEQFF. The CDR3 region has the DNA TGTGCCAGCAGAGTCGGGGGGAGCTCCGACAATGAGCAGTTCTTC. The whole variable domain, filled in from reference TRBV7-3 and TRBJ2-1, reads GAGVSQTPSNKVTEKGKYVELRCDPISGHTALYWYRQSLGQGPEFLIYFQGTGAADDSGLPNDRFFAVRPEGSVSTLKIQRTERGDSAVYLCASRVGGSSDNEQFFGPGTRLTVL.

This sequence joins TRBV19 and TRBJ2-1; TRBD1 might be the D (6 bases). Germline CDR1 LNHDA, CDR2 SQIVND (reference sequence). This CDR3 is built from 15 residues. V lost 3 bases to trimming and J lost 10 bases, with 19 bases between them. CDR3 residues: CASSISESRGYEQFF. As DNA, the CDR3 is TGTGCCAGTAGTATTTCCGAGTCCAGGGGTTACGAGCAGTTCTTC.

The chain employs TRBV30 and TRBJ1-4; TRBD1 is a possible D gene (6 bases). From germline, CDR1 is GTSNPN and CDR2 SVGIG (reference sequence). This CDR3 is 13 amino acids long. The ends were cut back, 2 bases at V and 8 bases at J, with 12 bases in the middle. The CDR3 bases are TGTGCCTGGAGTATAGGGGGAGGGGAAAAACTGTTTTTT. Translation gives CAWSIGGGEKLFF. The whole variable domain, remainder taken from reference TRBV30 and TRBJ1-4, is SQTIHQWPATLVQPVGSPLSLECTVEGTSNPNLYWYRQAAGRGLQLLFYSVGIGQISSEVPQNLSASRPQDRQFILSSKKLLLSDSGFYLCAWSIGGGEKLFFGSGTQLSVL.

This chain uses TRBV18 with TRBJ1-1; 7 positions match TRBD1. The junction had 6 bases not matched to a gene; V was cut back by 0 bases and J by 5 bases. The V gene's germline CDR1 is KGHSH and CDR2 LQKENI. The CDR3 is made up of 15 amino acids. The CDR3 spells CASSPPTGQGTEAFF. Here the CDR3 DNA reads TGTGCCAGCTCACCACCGACAGGGCAGGGGACTGAAGCTTTCTTT.

CDR3 residues: CSVEIAGVGNYEQYF. As DNA, the CDR3 is TGCAGCGTTGAAATAGCGGGCGTAGGAAACTACGAGCAGTACTTC. The rearrangement uses TRBV29-1 and TRBJ2-7, with 7 bases fitting TRBD2. Per germline, CDR1 SQVTM and CDR2 ANQGSEA. J lost 3 bases, V lost 2 bases, and 10 bases had no gene match. CDR3 size: 15 residues.

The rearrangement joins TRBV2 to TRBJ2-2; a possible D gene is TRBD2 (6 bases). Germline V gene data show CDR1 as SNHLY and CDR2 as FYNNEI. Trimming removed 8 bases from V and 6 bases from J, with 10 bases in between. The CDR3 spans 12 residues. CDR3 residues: CASGPSAGELFF. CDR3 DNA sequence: TGTGCCAGCGGGCCTAGCGCCGGGGAGCTGTTTTTT.

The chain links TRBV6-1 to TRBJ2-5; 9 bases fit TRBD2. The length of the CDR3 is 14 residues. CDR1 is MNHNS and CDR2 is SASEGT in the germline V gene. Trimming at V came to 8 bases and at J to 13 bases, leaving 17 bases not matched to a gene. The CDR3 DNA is TGTGCCAGCCTTCAAGGGTCTAGCGGGACTCCCCCGTACTTC. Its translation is CASLQGSSGTPPYF.

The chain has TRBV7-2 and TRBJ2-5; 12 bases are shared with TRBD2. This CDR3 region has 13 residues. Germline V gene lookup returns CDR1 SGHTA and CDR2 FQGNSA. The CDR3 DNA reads TGTGCGGGGACTAGCGGGCCCCAAGAGACCCAGTACTTC. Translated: CAGTSGPQETQYF. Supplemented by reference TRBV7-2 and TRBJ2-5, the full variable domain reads GAGVSQSPSNKVTEKGKDVELRCDPISGHTALYWYRQSLGQGLEFLIYFQGNSAPDKSGLPSDRFSAERTGGSVSTLTIQRTQQEDSAVYLCAGTSGPQETQYFGPGTRLLVL.

CDR3: CARGAYEYGYTF. The CDR3 coding sequence is TGTGCCAGGGGGGCATACGAGTATGGCTACACCTTC. This chain links TRBV2 with TRBJ1-2, with D tentatively TRBD1 (6 bases). Per the germline V gene, CDR1 is SNHLY and CDR2 is FYNNEI. Trimming removed 9 bases from V and 5 bases from J, with 13 bases in between. The CDR3 length is 12 residues.

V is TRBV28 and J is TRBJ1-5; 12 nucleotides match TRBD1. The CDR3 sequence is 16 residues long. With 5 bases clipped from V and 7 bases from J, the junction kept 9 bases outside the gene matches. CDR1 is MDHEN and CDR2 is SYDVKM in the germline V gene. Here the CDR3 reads CASSPGTGGVWQPQHF. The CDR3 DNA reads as TGTGCCAGCAGTCCCGGGACAGGGGGCGTTTGGCAGCCCCAGCATTTT.

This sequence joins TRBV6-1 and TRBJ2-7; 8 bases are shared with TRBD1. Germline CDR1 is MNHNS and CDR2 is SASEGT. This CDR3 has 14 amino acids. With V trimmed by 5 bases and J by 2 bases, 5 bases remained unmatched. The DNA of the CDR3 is TGTGCCAGCAGTCATTCGACAGGGGCCTACGAGCAGTACTTC. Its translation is CASSHSTGAYEQYF.

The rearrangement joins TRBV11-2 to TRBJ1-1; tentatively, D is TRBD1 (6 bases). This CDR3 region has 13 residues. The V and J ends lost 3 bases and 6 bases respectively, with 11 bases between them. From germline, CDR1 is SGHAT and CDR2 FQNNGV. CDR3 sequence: CASSLGTSSEAFF. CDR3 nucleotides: TGTGCCAGCAGCTTGGGGACAAGTTCTGAAGCTTTCTTT.

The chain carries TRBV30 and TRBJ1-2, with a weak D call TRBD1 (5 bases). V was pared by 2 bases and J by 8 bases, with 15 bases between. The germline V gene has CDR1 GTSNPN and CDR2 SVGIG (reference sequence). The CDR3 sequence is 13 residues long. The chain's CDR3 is CAWSTRVLKGYTF. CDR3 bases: TGTGCCTGGAGTACCAGGGTGCTGAAGGGCTACACCTTC. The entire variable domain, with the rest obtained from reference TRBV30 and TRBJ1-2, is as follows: SQTIHQWPATLVQPVGSPLSLECTVEGTSNPNLYWYRQAAGRGLQLLFYSVGIGQISSEVPQNLSASRPQDRQFILSSKKLLLSDSGFYLCAWSTRVLKGYTFGSGTRLTVV.

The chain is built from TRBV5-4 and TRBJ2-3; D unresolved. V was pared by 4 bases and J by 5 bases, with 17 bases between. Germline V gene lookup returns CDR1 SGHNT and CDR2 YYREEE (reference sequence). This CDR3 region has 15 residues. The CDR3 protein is CASSPRLSRGDTQYF. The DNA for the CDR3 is TGTGCCAGCAGCCCGAGACTCTCCAGAGGAGATACGCAGTATTTT.

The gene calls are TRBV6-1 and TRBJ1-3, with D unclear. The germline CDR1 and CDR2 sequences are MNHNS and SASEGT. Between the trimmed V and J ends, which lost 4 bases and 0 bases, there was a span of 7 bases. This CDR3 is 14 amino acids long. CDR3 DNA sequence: TGTGCCAGCAGTGGACACCACTCTGGAAACACCATATATTTT. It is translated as CASSGHHSGNTIYF.

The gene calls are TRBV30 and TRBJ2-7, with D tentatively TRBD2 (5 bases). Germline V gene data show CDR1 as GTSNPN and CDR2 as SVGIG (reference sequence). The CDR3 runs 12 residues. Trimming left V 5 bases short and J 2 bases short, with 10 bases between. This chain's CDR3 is CAWGADPYEQYF. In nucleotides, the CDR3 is TGTGCCTGGGGAGCGGATCCCTACGAGCAGTACTTC.

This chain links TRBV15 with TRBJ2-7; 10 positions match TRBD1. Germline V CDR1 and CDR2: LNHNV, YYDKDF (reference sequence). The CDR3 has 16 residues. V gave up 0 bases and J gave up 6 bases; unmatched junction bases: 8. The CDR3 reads CATSRDLWDRGGEQYF. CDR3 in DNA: TGTGCCACCAGCAGAGATTTGTGGGACAGGGGAGGCGAGCAGTACTTC.

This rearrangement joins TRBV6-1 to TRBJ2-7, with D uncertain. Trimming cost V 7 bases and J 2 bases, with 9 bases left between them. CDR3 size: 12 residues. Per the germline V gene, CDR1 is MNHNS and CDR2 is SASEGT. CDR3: CASIPHTYEQYF. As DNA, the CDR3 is TGTGCCAGCATTCCCCACACCTACGAGCAGTACTTC.

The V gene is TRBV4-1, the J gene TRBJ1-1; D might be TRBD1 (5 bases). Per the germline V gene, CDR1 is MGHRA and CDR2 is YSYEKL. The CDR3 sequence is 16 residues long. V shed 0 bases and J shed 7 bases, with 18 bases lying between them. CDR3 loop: CASSQDGGLGDREAFF. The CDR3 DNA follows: TGCGCCAGCAGCCAAGATGGGGGACTCGGAGACCGTGAAGCTTTCTTT.

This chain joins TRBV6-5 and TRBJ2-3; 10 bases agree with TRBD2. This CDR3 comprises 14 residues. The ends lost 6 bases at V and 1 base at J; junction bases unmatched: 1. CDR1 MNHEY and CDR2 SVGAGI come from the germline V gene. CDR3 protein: CASRGTSGTDTQYF. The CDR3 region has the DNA TGTGCCAGCAGGGGGACTAGCGGCACAGATACGCAGTATTTT.